This T cell receptor (beta chain) was retrieved from a study of T cell repertoires in cytomegalovirus infection. About the research overall: Both CMV infection and a matching HLA type were indicated by public TCR beta signatures.

To note about this clonotype: Its matching antigen is unknown.

Regarding the study as a whole: CMV-specific TCR beta clonotypes restricted by HLA-C dominated the ex vivo response. Adding up the frequency of public TCR beta families identified people who carried CMV plus the relevant HLA.

Germline V gives CDR1 MGHRA, CDR2 YSYEKL. The V and J ends lost 4 bases and 1 base, in that order; junction bases with no gene match: 4. CDR3 length: 15 residues. One entry per CDR3 protein results from TCRdb running MiXCR on the reads. The data show approximately 550,000 distinct CDR3 sequences, with 15% to 20% seen just once and roughly a quarter held by the top ten. Sequenced material: CD8+ T cells from PBMCs. The sequence came from a human donor in good health (CMV status not recorded). Some clones in this sample may be carry-over from other donors' samples. This chain links TRBV4-1 with TRBJ1-1; 9 nucleotides agree with TRBD1. CDR3 region: CASSPDRGRNTEAFF. As DNA, the CDR3 is TGCGCCAGCAGCCCCGACAGGGGGAGGAACACTGAAGCTTTCTTT.